This T cell receptor (beta chain) was sequenced during a study of cytomegalovirus exposure and HLA in healthy donors. About this clone: The antigen is undetermined.

General study points: Under in vitro conditions, a few CMV-associated chains were confirmed as specific for CMV antigens. Most TCR beta V segments were productive about 90% or about 30% of the time in an earlier analysis.

V lost 6 bases to trimming and J lost 2 bases; unmatched junction nucleotides: 9. The CDR3 covers 15 residues. Germline CDR1 is SGHAT and CDR2 is FQNNGV. PCR involved 60 Vbeta and 13 Jbeta primers. Assay used: immunoSEQ multiplex PCR; TCRdb lists only in-frame clones, some missing. In the table there are about 87,000 clones, under 80% of which are singletons. This chain uses TRBV11-2 with TRBJ2-7; TRBD1 agrees at 8 bases. The TCR originated in a man aged 25 to 40 in good health and CMV-seropositive. Sequencing was carried out using PBMCs. The CDR3 loop reads CASRSTGTGAYEQYF. CDR3 DNA: TGTGCCAGCAGAAGTACTGGGACAGGAGCCTACGAGCAGTACTTC.